This entry lists 19 T cell receptor beta chains sequenced from one sample in a study of T-cell memory formation after mild COVID-19. TCRdb reprocessed the 5' RACE reads via MiXCR and lists one record per CDR3 protein. The data hold about 190,000 distinct CDR3 sequences, with 15% to 20% observed a single time. The specimen sequenced was PBMCs or a T cell subset sorted from them (not recorded which). These receptors were obtained from an adult woman who had mild COVID-19 (a few samples of this study predate the infection). Cell type and time point are not known.

This chain links TRBV9 with TRBJ1-1, with D tentatively TRBD1 (6 bases). In germline, CDR1 is SGDLS, CDR2 YYNGEE. The CDR3 has 16 amino acids. Trimming cost V 4 bases and J 1 base, with 17 bases left between them. CDR3 bases: TGTGCCAGCAGCCCAATGTGGGGGCAGCGGAACACTGAAGCTTTCTTT. Its translation is CASSPMWGQRNTEAFF.

J is TRBJ2-1 and V is TRBV5-1; no clear D gene. The germline gives CDR1 SGHRS, CDR2 YFSETQ. The CDR3 runs to 13 residues. Deletions cut 0 bases from V and 5 bases from J, with 6 bases between. This chain's CDR3 is CASSLGRNNEQFF. CDR3 bases: TGCGCCAGCAGCTTGGGACGAAACAATGAGCAGTTCTTC.

This clonotype was seen more than once but under ten times. CDR3 in amino acids: CASSLGGSGQGNYGYTF. CDR3 in DNA: TGTGCCAGCAGCTTAGGGGGTTCTGGGCAGGGAAACTATGGCTACACCTTC. V is TRBV7-8 and J is TRBJ1-2, with D possibly TRBD1 on 5 matching bases. CDR1 and CDR2 (germline): SGHVS, FQNEAQ. Trimming removed 1 base at V and 2 bases at J, with 17 bases between. The CDR3 covers 17 residues.

V is TRBV20-1 and J is TRBJ2-1; TRBD2 matches 15 bases. CDR3 length: 17 residues. The junction had 12 bases not matched to a gene; V was cut back by 5 bases and J by 7 bases. Germline CDR1 reads DFQATT; CDR2 reads SNEGSKA (reference sequence). CDR3 amino acids: CSAPERTSGGAGNEQFF. The CDR3, as DNA: TGCAGTGCTCCAGAGCGGACTAGCGGGGGGGCCGGAAATGAGCAGTTCTTC.

The rearrangement joins TRBV5-5 to TRBJ1-1; no definite D call. Germline assignment: CDR1 SGHKS and CDR2 YYEKEE (reference sequence). The CDR3 is made up of 15 amino acids. The ends were cut back, 2 bases at V and 0 bases at J, with 11 bases in the middle. This CDR3 reads CASSFQRVMNTEAFF. CDR3 nucleotide sequence: TGTGCCAGCAGCTTTCAAAGGGTCATGAACACTGAAGCTTTCTTT.

As regards this clonotype: Mismatch with germline at one junction end may stem from a read error. The chain links TRBV30 to TRBJ1-1; D gene uncertain. The CDR3 consists of 13 residues. CDR1 is GTSNPN, CDR2 SVGIG, per germline (reference sequence). DNA for the CDR3: TGTGCCTGGACCGTATCTCTGAACACTGAATCTTTCTTT. Its protein is CAWTVSLNTESFF.

V and J are TRBV15 and TRBJ2-3; no clear D gene. Trimming shortened V by 5 bases and J by 2 bases, and 5 bases separated the two germline ends. CDR1 and CDR2 (germline): LNHNV, YYDKDF (reference sequence). This CDR3 comprises 12 residues. Here the CDR3 DNA reads TGTGCCACCAGCGGATTCACAGATACGCAGTATTTT. The encoded protein is CATSGFTDTQYF.

The chain recombines TRBV3-1 with TRBJ2-5, with TRBD2 identical over 7 bases. The germline V gene encodes CDR1 LGHDT and CDR2 YNNKEL (reference sequence). This CDR3 contains 15 residues. Trimming at V came to 5 bases and at J to 5 bases, leaving 11 bases not matched to a gene. The CDR3 nucleotides read TGTGCCAGCAGCAGCGAGCGGGGCGATGGGGAGACCCAGTACTTC. This translates into CASSSERGDGETQYF.

The chain recombines TRBV12-3 or TRBV12-4 with TRBJ2-1; a weak D match, TRBD1 (5 bases). The CDR3 extends over 15 amino acids. V lost 5 bases to trimming and J lost 3 bases, with 14 bases between them. The CDR3 DNA reads as TGTGCCAGCAGTCCGCCAGGGCCCTTCTACAATGAGCAGTTCTTC. Its translation is CASSPPGPFYNEQFF.

The rearrangement links TRBV4-1 to TRBJ2-7; D remains ambiguous. This CDR3 has 15 residues. The V and J ends lost 2 bases and 0 bases respectively, with 11 bases between them. Per germline, CDR1 MGHRA and CDR2 YSYEKL. The CDR3 sequence: CASSQSRTVSYEQYF. CDR3 bases: TGCGCCAGCAGCCAATCTCGGACGGTCTCCTACGAGCAGTACTTC.

This clonotype has more than one count but fewer than ten. The chain combines TRBV5-1 with TRBJ2-3; D not certain. Between the trimmed V and J ends, which lost 4 bases and 3 bases, there was a span of 9 bases. The CDR3 consists of 13 residues. Germline CDR1 and CDR2: SGHRS and YFSETQ. This chain's CDR3 is CASSPAQTDTQYF. In DNA, the CDR3 is TGCGCCAGCAGCCCAGCACAGACAGATACGCAGTATTTT.

CDR3 sequence (DNA): TGTGCCAGCAGTTACCAGACAGGAAACGAGCAGTACTTC. Protein: CASSYQTGNEQYF. V is TRBV6-6 and J is TRBJ2-7, with a weak D call TRBD1 (6 bases). V dropped 2 bases and J dropped 5 bases, with 10 bases sitting between them. This CDR3 is 13 amino acids long. Per the germline V gene, CDR1 is MNHNY and CDR2 is SVGAGI (reference sequence).

The chain uses TRBV15 and TRBJ2-7; 10 bases match TRBD1. V was pared by 3 bases and J by 4 bases, with 6 bases of the junction left unmatched. Germline V gives CDR1 LNHNV, CDR2 YYDKDF (reference sequence). The CDR3 has 15 amino acids. CDR3 protein: CATSRGGQGVYEQYF. The CDR3 nucleotides read TGTGCCACCAGCAGGGGCGGACAGGGGGTTTACGAGCAGTACTTC.

This clonotype was detected only a few times. The chain couples TRBV20-1 to TRBJ1-1; TRBD1 aligns across 7 bases. The CDR3 runs 14 residues. CDR1 and CDR2 (germline): DFQATT, SNEGSKA (reference sequence). Germline trimming cut 5 bases from V and 5 bases from J; bases unmatched to any gene: 11. CDR3 sequence (DNA): TGCAGTGCTGGGCGGGGTCAGGGGGGTACTGAAGCTTTCTTT. This translates into CSAGRGQGGTEAFF.

This clonotype was seen a handful of times. The rearrangement uses TRBV5-1 and TRBJ1-6, with 9 positions matching TRBD1. Germline V lookup: CDR1 SGHRS, CDR2 YFSETQ. The trim removed 7 bases at V and 6 bases at J, leaving 2 bases unmatched. The CDR3 is made up of 13 amino acids. In DNA form, the CDR3 reads TGCGCCAGCCGGACAGGGGTTAATTCACCCCTCCACTTT. This codes for CASRTGVNSPLHF.

The J gene is TRBJ2-3, the V gene TRBV4-3, with TRBD2 matching over 7 bases. Germline-derived CDR1 and CDR2 are LGHNA and YSLEER. The CDR3 length is 13 residues. V dropped 0 bases and J dropped 8; count of bases not matched to a gene: 2. This CDR3 reads CASSQDREVTQYF. The CDR3 nucleotides are TGCGCCAGCAGCCAAGATCGGGAGGTTACGCAGTATTTT.

This chain joins TRBV5-1 and TRBJ1-1, with D perhaps TRBD1 (5 bases). CDR1 is SGHRS, CDR2 YFSETQ, per germline. The CDR3 covers 14 residues. V lost 0 bases to trimming and J lost 5 bases, with 11 bases between them. CDR3 DNA sequence: TGCGCCAGCAGCTTGGGCAAGGGGACTACTGAAGCTTTCTTT. The encoded protein is CASSLGKGTTEAFF.

The sample holds a few counts of this clonotype. The chain joins TRBV5-1 to TRBJ2-7; 7 nucleotides match TRBD1. The CDR3 extends over 14 amino acids. Trimming took 3 bases from V and 2 from J; bases not matched to a gene: 5. Germline V gene sequence: CDR1 SGHRS, CDR2 YFSETQ. The DNA of the CDR3 is TGCGCCAGCAGCTCTGGACAGGCTACCTACGAGCAGTACTTC. This encodes CASSSGQATYEQYF.

This rearrangement joins TRBV19 to TRBJ2-4; no clear D gene. The CDR3 runs 15 residues. CDR1 LNHDA and CDR2 SQIVND come from the germline V gene (reference sequence). The V end lost 1 base, the J end lost 8 bases, and 15 bases lay between the germline ends. CDR3 residues: CASSIGGAQIHIQYF. CDR3 DNA: TGTGCCAGTAGTATAGGCGGAGCCCAGATTCACATTCAGTACTTC.